The 30 T cell receptor beta chains below all came from one sample that was sequenced in a study of blood T cell repertoires in COVID-19. Clones were sequenced by immunoSEQ multiplex PCR, and TCRdb holds only the in-frame ones, with some missing. The sample has about 23,000 clones, approximately 94% seen once. Source material: peripheral blood. These receptors came from a woman between 50 and 59 years old with active COVID-19.

In DNA, the CDR3 is TGTGCCAGCAGTTACTCGATGGGGGGCACTGAAGCTTTCTTT. Encoded protein: CASSYSMGGTEAFF. V is TRBV6-6 and J is TRBJ1-1, with D possibly matching TRBD1 (5 bases). The length of the CDR3 is 14 residues. Trimming stripped 0 bases from V and 4 bases from J, with 9 bases between. Per the germline V gene, CDR1 is MNHNY and CDR2 is SVGAGI (reference sequence).

Regarding this clone: Other DNA sequences in the same sample also yield this CDR3. V gene TRBV11-1 combines with J gene TRBJ1-1; D uncertain. V lost 1 base to trimming and J lost 1 base, with 7 bases between them. In germline, CDR1 is SGHAT, CDR2 FQDESV (reference sequence). CDR3 length equals 14 residues. The CDR3 loop reads CASSLGRWNTEAFF. Written as DNA, the CDR3 is TGTGCCAGCAGCTTAGGCAGGTGGAACACTGAAGCTTTCTTT.

This chain links TRBV7-3 with TRBJ1-2, with D tentatively TRBD1 (6 bases). This CDR3 contains 16 residues. V shed 2 bases and J shed 6 bases, with 19 bases lying between them. CDR1 and CDR2 (germline): SGHTA, FQGTGA. As DNA, the CDR3 is TGTGCCAGCAGCTTAGAACCTCAGGGGAGAGGGAATGGCTACACCTTC. It codes for CASSLEPQGRGNGYTF.

The V call is TRBV5-6, the J call TRBJ2-7; 8 bases agree with TRBD2. The CDR3 covers 13 residues. Germline CDR1 and CDR2: SGHDT and YYEEEE. Losses at the gene ends were 2 bases for V and 3 bases for J; bases not matched to a gene: 1. CDR3 protein: CASSFTSGYEQYF. DNA for the CDR3: TGTGCCAGCAGCTTTACTAGCGGCTACGAGCAGTACTTC.

V gene TRBV19 combines with J gene TRBJ2-3; the match to TRBD1 covers 8 bases. Germline V gene sequence: CDR1 LNHDA, CDR2 SQIVND (reference sequence). J lost 4 bases, V lost 3 bases, and 6 bases had no gene match. CDR3 length equals 15 residues. The CDR3 DNA reads as TGTGCCAGTAGTATTGGGACAGGCAGGGCAGATACGCAGTATTTT. Translated, it gives CASSIGTGRADTQYF.

The chain joins TRBV10-2 to TRBJ2-1; perhaps TRBD1 as D (6 bases). V was cut by 5 bases and J by 6 bases, with 14 bases left in between. The CDR3 extends over 14 amino acids. The germline V gene has CDR1 WSHSY and CDR2 SAAADI. The DNA of the CDR3 is TGCGCCAGCAGTATAAGTCTAGGGGGCAATGAGCAGTTCTTC. It is translated as CASSISLGGNEQFF.

This clone was found once. This chain links TRBV19 with TRBJ2-6; TRBD1 aligns across 9 bases. The CDR3 extends over 17 amino acids. Germline V CDR1 and CDR2: LNHDA, SQIVND (reference sequence). V trimming: 5 bases; J trimming: 1 base; junction bases outside the gene matches: 6. CDR3 DNA sequence: TGTGCCAGTAGTCCGGACAGGGGTTCTTCTGGGGCCAACGTCCTGACTTTC. This gives the protein CASSPDRGSSGANVLTF.

The chain recombines TRBV28 with TRBJ1-5; 7 nucleotides agree with TRBD1. Germline trimming cut 4 bases from V and 6 bases from J; bases unmatched to any gene: 12. The CDR3 loop spans 16 amino acids. Germline CDR1 MDHEN, CDR2 SYDVKM. CDR3 protein: CASSSSRQGVSQPQHF. CDR3 sequence (DNA): TGTGCCAGCAGTTCCTCTAGACAGGGCGTAAGTCAGCCCCAGCATTTT.

CDR3 residues: CASHNPGQGLEQFF. The CDR3 nucleotides read TGTGCCAGCCACAATCCGGGACAGGGTCTTGAGCAGTTCTTC. V gene TRBV2 combines with J gene TRBJ2-1; TRBD1 aligns across 9 bases. This CDR3 spans 14 amino acids. Germline assignment: CDR1 SNHLY and CDR2 FYNNEI. Germline trimming cut 8 bases from V and 9 bases from J; bases unmatched to any gene: 11.

J is TRBJ2-7 and V is TRBV18; D gene uncertain. The CDR3 is made up of 11 amino acids. Germline CDR1 is KGHSH and CDR2 is LQKENI. Trimming left V 3 bases short and J 6 bases short, with 6 bases between. The CDR3: CASSPGREQYF. DNA for the CDR3: TGTGCCAGCTCACCGGGCCGCGAGCAGTACTTC.

The chain employs TRBV11-1 and TRBJ2-5; TRBD1 might be the D (6 bases). The germline CDR1 and CDR2 sequences are SGHAT and FQDESV (reference sequence). The CDR3 runs to 14 residues. Trimming pared 0 bases from V and 5 bases from J, leaving 10 bases between. The CDR3 nucleotides are TGTGCCAGCAGCTTAGCGTCGAGGGGGGAGACCCAGTACTTC. Its translation is CASSLASRGETQYF.

The chain has TRBV3-1 (or the pseudogene TRBV3-2) and TRBJ2-7; D possibly corresponds to TRBD2 (6 bases). The CDR3 runs to 15 residues. Germline CDR1 is LGHDT and CDR2 is YNNKEL (reference sequence). The V end was cut by 1 base, the J end by 0 bases, with 10 bases between. The CDR3 nucleotides are TGTGCCAGCAGCCAAGGACTCGGGAGCTCCTACGAGCAGTACTTC. Its protein product is CASSQGLGSSYEQYF.

This chain uses TRBV6-5 with TRBJ2-7; 8 positions agree with TRBD1. The CDR3 is 14 residues long. Germline-derived CDR1 and CDR2 are MNHEY and SVGAGI. After removal of 6 bases from V and 3 bases from J, the junction contained 7 bases not matched to a gene. The CDR3 reads CASRSTGGVYEQYF. CDR3 DNA sequence: TGTGCCAGCAGATCCACAGGGGGTGTCTACGAGCAGTACTTC.

The sample holds a few counts of this clone. The chain carries TRBV20-1 and TRBJ2-7, with a tentative D call TRBD1 (6 bases). The CDR3 sequence is 15 residues long. Germline V gives CDR1 DFQATT, CDR2 SNEGSKA (reference sequence). The V end lost 3 bases, the J end lost 3 bases, and 18 bases lay between the germline ends. The CDR3: CSASRQDSLNYEQYV. CDR3 DNA: TGCAGTGCTAGTAGACAGGACAGTCTCAACTACGAGCAGTACGTC.

V is TRBV19 and J is TRBJ1-3; no reliable D call. The CDR3 extends over 14 amino acids. Germline V gives CDR1 LNHDA, CDR2 SQIVND (reference sequence). The ends were cut back, 5 bases at V and 4 bases at J, with 12 bases in the middle. CDR3 loop: CASSFAVPGNTIYF. In DNA form, the CDR3 reads TGTGCCAGTAGTTTCGCAGTTCCCGGAAACACCATATATTTT.

The gene calls are TRBV5-6 and TRBJ1-1; tentatively, D is TRBD1 (6 bases). The length of the CDR3 is 18 residues. Germline-derived CDR1 and CDR2 are SGHDT and YYEEEE. The V gene lost 0 bases and the J gene lost 3 bases, with 21 bases spanning the gap. CDR3 sequence (DNA): TGTGCCAGCAGCTTGGCGGGATGGACAGAGGGAGGGGACACTGAAGCTTTCTTT. Its translation is CASSLAGWTEGGDTEAFF.

The chain combines TRBV28 with TRBJ1-2, with D perhaps matching TRBD1 (6 bases). Per germline, CDR1 MDHEN and CDR2 SYDVKM. The CDR3 extends over 13 amino acids. Trimming shortened V by 10 bases and J by 3 bases, and 15 bases separated the two germline ends. As DNA, the CDR3 is TGTGCCACTCACTCCGGGACACACTATGGCTACACCTTC. Residues: CATHSGTHYGYTF.

The CDR3 bases are TGTGCCAGCAGTGAAGGTGGGGCGGATGGCTACACCTTC. Translating it yields CASSEGGADGYTF. V is TRBV2 and J is TRBJ1-2; D may be TRBD1 (5 bases). The CDR3 has 13 amino acids. V lost 1 base, J lost 6 bases, and 9 bases lay in between. Germline V lookup: CDR1 SNHLY, CDR2 FYNNEI. The variable domain in full, with the rest retrieved from reference TRBV2 and TRBJ1-2, is EPEVTQTPSHQVTQMGQEVILRCVPISNHLYFYWYRQILGQKVEFLVSFYNNEISEKSEIFDDQFSVERPDGSNFTLKIRSTKLEDSAMYFCASSEGGADGYTFGSGTRLTVV.

The chain employs TRBV6-5 and TRBJ2-2; 11 bases line up with TRBD1. Germline assignment: CDR1 MNHEY and CDR2 SVGAGI. The CDR3 sequence is 16 residues long. Trimming took 4 bases from V and 6 from J; bases not matched to a gene: 7. The chain's CDR3 is CASSLPRTGGSGELFF. As DNA, the CDR3 is TGTGCCAGCAGTTTACCCCGGACAGGGGGCTCCGGGGAGCTGTTTTTT.

This rearrangement joins TRBV3-1 (or the pseudogene TRBV3-2) to TRBJ2-2, with TRBD1 matching 10 bases. Germline V gene sequence: CDR1 LGHDT, CDR2 YNNKEL (reference sequence). Germline trimming cut 8 bases from V and 4 bases from J; bases unmatched to any gene: 1. The CDR3 sequence is 13 residues long. The CDR3 nucleotides read TGTGCCAGCCGGACAGGGGGCACCGGGGAGCTGTTTTTT. The encoded protein is CASRTGGTGELFF.

The chain couples TRBV28 to TRBJ1-6, with D uncertain. Germline CDR1 MDHEN, CDR2 SYDVKM. V gave up 6 bases and J gave up 0 bases, with 15 bases separating them. The CDR3 loop spans 17 amino acids. CDR3 bases: TGTGCCAGCAGCCACGCCCGGTCGAGCTCCTATAATTCACCCCTCCACTTT. Translation: CASSHARSSSYNSPLHF. The complete variable domain, with remaining parts taken from reference TRBV28 and TRBJ1-6, reads DVKVTQSSRYLVKRTGEKVFLECVQDMDHENMFWYRQDPGLGLRLIYFSYDVKMKEKGDIPEGYSVSREKKERFSLILESASTNQTSMYLCASSHARSSSYNSPLHFGNGTRLTVT.

The CDR3 protein is CASSFQDRNTEAFF. The CDR3 region has the DNA TGCGCCAGCAGCTTTCAGGACAGGAACACTGAAGCTTTCTTT. The chain carries TRBV5-1 and TRBJ1-1; maybe TRBD1 (6 bases). Germline V gives CDR1 SGHRS, CDR2 YFSETQ. V was cut by 2 bases and J by 1 base, with 9 bases left in between. The CDR3 runs to 14 residues.

The V call is TRBV7-2, the J call TRBJ2-3, with a possible D match to TRBD2 (6 bases). CDR1 and CDR2 (germline): SGHTA, FQGNSA. Trimming removed 3 bases at V and 1 base at J, with 20 bases between. The CDR3 sequence is 18 residues long. The CDR3 coding sequence is TGTGCCAGCAGCTTTTTAGGGCTTCCGGGACTGCGCACAGATACGCAGTATTTT. Translated, it gives CASSFLGLPGLRTDTQYF.

The chain uses TRBV3-1 (or the pseudogene TRBV3-2) and TRBJ1-6; no clear D gene. CDR1 and CDR2 from the germline V gene are LGHDT and YNNKEL (reference sequence). The V and J ends lost 3 bases and 7 bases respectively, with 4 bases between them. CDR3 length equals 12 residues. The CDR3 is CASSHRNSPLHF. The CDR3 region has the DNA TGTGCCAGCAGCCACAGGAATTCACCCCTCCACTTT.

This clone has just one count. CDR3 in DNA: TGCGCCAGCAGCTTGGGAACTAGCGGGGGGAAGCTAAACATTCAGTACTTC. Translation gives CASSLGTSGGKLNIQYF. This chain links TRBV5-1 with TRBJ2-4; 12 bases are a match to TRBD2. After removal of 0 bases from V and 6 bases from J, the junction contained 7 bases not matched to a gene. Germline values: CDR1 SGHRS, CDR2 YFSETQ. The CDR3 has 17 residues.

The chain links TRBV28 to TRBJ2-2; tentative D call: TRBD1 (5 bases). V was clipped by 7 bases and J by 5 bases, with 14 bases between them. In germline, CDR1 is MDHEN, CDR2 SYDVKM. The CDR3 loop spans 14 amino acids. CDR3 nucleotides: TGTGCCAGCACGGGCAGGGTTGAAACCGGGGAGCTGTTTTTT. Translating it yields CASTGRVETGELFF.

The chain employs TRBV28 and TRBJ1-2; perhaps TRBD1 as D (5 bases). The germline gives CDR1 MDHEN, CDR2 SYDVKM. The CDR3 has 14 amino acids. V was shortened by 6 bases and J by 4 bases, with 15 bases between the two germline ends. Written as DNA, the CDR3 is TGTGCCAGCAGATTACCTTCAGGGATCTATGGCTACACCTTC. It specifies CASRLPSGIYGYTF.

V gene TRBV2 combines with J gene TRBJ2-7, with D possibly being TRBD2 (6 bases). This CDR3 is built from 14 residues. V was cut by 6 bases and J by 6 bases, with 18 bases left in between. Germline loops: CDR1 SNHLY, CDR2 FYNNEI. The CDR3 sequence: CASRASVNFFEQYF. DNA for the CDR3: TGTGCCAGCAGAGCTAGCGTGAACTTCTTCGAGCAGTACTTC. Together with reference TRBV2 and TRBJ2-7, the CDR3 gives the full variable domain: EPEVTQTPSHQVTQMGQEVILRCVPISNHLYFYWYRQILGQKVEFLVSFYNNEISEKSEIFDDQFSVERPDGSNFTLKIRSTKLEDSAMYFCASRASVNFFEQYFGPGTRLTVT.

The table lists this clone with a count of one. The chain couples TRBV7-8 to TRBJ2-2; 7 bases align to TRBD2. The germline gives CDR1 SGHVS, CDR2 FQNEAQ. The CDR3 totals 16 residues. V lost 0 bases and J lost 6; bases outside the gene matches: 7. CDR3 region: CASSLAGGPGAGELFF. DNA for the CDR3: TGTGCCAGCAGCTTAGCGGGAGGGCCTGGGGCCGGGGAGCTGTTTTTT.

The V gene is TRBV7-5, the J gene TRBJ1-2; the table calls TRBD1, which could not be checked here. TRBV7-5 is termed a pseudogene. The CDR3 is 14 amino acids. The CDR3 protein is CVRSHGTGSYGYTF. CDR3 nucleotide sequence: TGTGTCAGAAGCCATGGGACAGGATCCTATGGCTACACCTTC.